This paragraph reports one TCR beta chain. The antigen is undetermined. Germline values: CDR1 MNHEY, CDR2 SMNVEV (reference sequence). This CDR3 spans 12 amino acids. The germline V and J ends were trimmed by 8 bases and 6 bases, with 11 bases remaining between them. TCRdb analysed the 5' RACE reads with MiXCR anew, one entry per CDR3 protein. The data hold roughly 150,000 distinct CDR3 sequences, with more than 12% observed a single time. This specimen belongs to a study of T-cell memory formation after mild COVID-19. Overall study results and limits: Memory sampled before infection contained some responding clones, suggesting cross-reactive memory joined.

Sequencing was done on a sample of PBMCs or a T cell subset sorted from them (not recorded which). This chain joins TRBV27 and TRBJ1-5, with D hard to call. This receptor was identified in an adult woman who had mild COVID-19 (a few samples of this study predate the infection). Cell type and time point are not known. This CDR3 is CASGSGVQPQHF. In DNA form, the CDR3 reads TGTGCCAGCGGGAGCGGCGTTCAGCCCCAGCATTTT.